Listed here are 8 T cell receptor beta chains from one sample, sequenced in a study of radiotherapy plus CTLA-4 blockade in lung cancer. Measured with immunoSEQ multiplex PCR; TCRdb has only the in-frame clones, and not every one. Among tens of thousands of clones, roughly three quarters were seen once, and the ten largest hold 3.2%. Sequenced here: peripheral blood, sampled from a patient treated with radiotherapy plus ipilimumab. The receptors shown here come from a human donor with non-small cell lung cancer who had a partial response to radiotherapy plus ipilimumab.

V and J are TRBV7-2 and TRBJ2-2; D remains unclear. Germline V lookup: CDR1 SGHTA, CDR2 FQGNSA. The CDR3 totals 13 residues. V lost 2 bases and J lost 4, with 5 bases in between. CDR3 sequence: CASSLRFTGELFF. CDR3 bases: TGTGCCAGCAGCTTACGGTTCACCGGGGAGCTGTTTTTT.

The V call is TRBV5-5, the J call TRBJ1-4; 7 nucleotides match TRBD1. The germline gives CDR1 SGHKS, CDR2 YYEKEE (reference sequence). With V trimmed by 4 bases and J by 4 bases, 7 bases remained unmatched. The CDR3 consists of 15 residues. CDR3 amino acids: CASSERTGVNEKLFF. The CDR3 coding sequence is TGTGCCAGCAGCGAACGGACAGGAGTTAATGAAAAACTGTTTTTT.

The J gene is TRBJ2-3, the V gene TRBV5-1, with 9 bases matching TRBD1. Germline CDR1 reads SGHRS; CDR2 reads YFSETQ. Trimming at V came to 5 bases and at J to 2 bases, leaving 12 bases not matched to a gene. The CDR3 extends over 17 amino acids. CDR3 residues: CASSSPPGQGFTDTQYF. Written as DNA, the CDR3 is TGCGCCAGCAGTTCTCCTCCGGGACAGGGATTCACAGATACGCAGTATTTT.

The CDR3 bases are TGTGCCAGCAGCTTGACAGGGGCAGGCAAAACAGATACGCAGTATTTT. Its protein is CASSLTGAGKTDTQYF. The rearrangement uses TRBV7-2 and TRBJ2-3, with 8 bases fitting TRBD1. The CDR3 contains 16 residues. The germline gives CDR1 SGHTA, CDR2 FQGNSA. V lost 3 bases and J lost 3; bases outside the gene matches: 8.

The chain couples TRBV19 to TRBJ1-1, with no clear D. The V end lost 5 bases, the J end lost 0 bases, and 16 bases lay between the germline ends. Germline values: CDR1 LNHDA, CDR2 SQIVND (reference sequence). This CDR3 comprises 16 residues. CDR3 nucleotide sequence: TGTGCCAGTAGTTCCCCCGGTGTAGCAATGAACACTGAAGCTTTCTTT. Amino acid sequence: CASSSPGVAMNTEAFF.

The rearrangement links TRBV9 to TRBJ2-5, with TRBD2 identical over 14 bases. CDR3 length: 16 amino acids. Germline-derived CDR1 and CDR2 are SGDLS and YYNGEE. With 2 bases clipped from V and 4 bases from J, the junction kept 4 bases outside the gene matches. The CDR3 sequence: CASSVTSGGAGETQYF. CDR3 bases: TGTGCCAGCAGCGTGACTAGCGGGGGGGCCGGAGAGACCCAGTACTTC.

The chain combines TRBV6-1 with TRBJ1-2; D is uncertain. CDR3 length: 14 residues. Germline CDR1 is MNHNS and CDR2 is SASEGT. Trimming removed 2 bases at V and 4 bases at J, with 11 bases between. DNA for the CDR3: TGTGCCAGCAGTGAACGTCCGGTAGCCTATGGCTACACCTTC. It specifies CASSERPVAYGYTF.

This clone has a handful of counts. The genes are TRBV6-1 and TRBJ1-5; possible D gene TRBD1, 6 bases. The CDR3 extends over 15 amino acids. CDR1 MNHNS and CDR2 SASEGT come from the germline V gene. Deletions cut 1 base from V and 4 bases from J, with 11 bases between. The CDR3 protein is CASSEVTGLNQPQHF. The CDR3 DNA is TGTGCCAGCAGTGAAGTGACAGGCCTTAATCAGCCCCAGCATTTT.